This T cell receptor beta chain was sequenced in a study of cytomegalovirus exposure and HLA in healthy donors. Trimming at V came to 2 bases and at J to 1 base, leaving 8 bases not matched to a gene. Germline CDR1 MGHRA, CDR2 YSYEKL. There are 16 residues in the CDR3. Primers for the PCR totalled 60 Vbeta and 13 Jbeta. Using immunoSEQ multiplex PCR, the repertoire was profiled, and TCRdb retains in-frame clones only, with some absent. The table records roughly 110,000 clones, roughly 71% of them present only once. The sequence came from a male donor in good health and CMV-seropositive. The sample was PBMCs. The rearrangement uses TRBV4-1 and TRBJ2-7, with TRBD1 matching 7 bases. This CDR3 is CASSQFRAGGSYEQYF. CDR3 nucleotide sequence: TGCGCCAGCAGCCAATTCAGGGCAGGGGGATCCTACGAGCAGTACTTC.